This note documents a single T cell receptor (beta chain) sequence. Its specificity is not known. CDR1 SQVTM and CDR2 ANQGSEA come from the germline V gene. This CDR3 contains 15 residues. Germline trimming cut 1 base from V and 7 bases from J; bases unmatched to any gene: 9. An immunoSEQ assay, version v3.0, was performed at survey level. Assay used: immunoSEQ multiplex PCR; TCRdb lists only in-frame clones, some missing. The table includes approximately 29,000 clones, around 89% detected once. The sample belongs to a study of long-term antiretroviral therapy in people with HIV. Broader study findings: Clones that had undergone expansion before ART dominated the repertoire at all time points.

Treatment locations for all participants with HIV were in the United States. Here the sequenced sample was unsorted PBMCs, taken 0.5 years after starting antiretroviral therapy. This chain connects TRBV29-1 to TRBJ2-3; 9 nucleotides agree with TRBD2. The clonotype was recovered from a woman aged 18-29 years with HIV. DNA for the CDR3: TGCAGCGTTGAAGCCCTAGCGGGATTCTCGAATACGCAGTATTTT. Its translation: CSVEALAGFSNTQYF.